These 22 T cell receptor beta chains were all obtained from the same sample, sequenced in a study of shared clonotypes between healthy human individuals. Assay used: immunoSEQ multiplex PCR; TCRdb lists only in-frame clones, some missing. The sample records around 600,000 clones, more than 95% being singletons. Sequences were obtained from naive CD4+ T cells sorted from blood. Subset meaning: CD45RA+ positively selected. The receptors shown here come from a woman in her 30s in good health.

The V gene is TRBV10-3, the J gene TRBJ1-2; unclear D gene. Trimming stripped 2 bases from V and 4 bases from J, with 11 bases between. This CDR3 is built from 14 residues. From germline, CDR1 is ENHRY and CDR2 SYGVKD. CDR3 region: CAISEGQEIYGYTF. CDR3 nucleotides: TGTGCCATCAGTGAGGGGCAAGAAATCTATGGCTACACCTTC.

CDR3 loop: CASSRRGVGELFF. As DNA, the CDR3 is TGTGCCAGCAGTCGCAGGGGGGTGGGGGAGCTGTTTTTT. The chain has TRBV6-1 and TRBJ2-2; weak D call: TRBD1 (7 bases). V dropped 5 bases and J dropped 8 bases, with 12 bases sitting between them. CDR1 and CDR2 (germline): MNHNS, SASEGT. The CDR3 has 13 amino acids.

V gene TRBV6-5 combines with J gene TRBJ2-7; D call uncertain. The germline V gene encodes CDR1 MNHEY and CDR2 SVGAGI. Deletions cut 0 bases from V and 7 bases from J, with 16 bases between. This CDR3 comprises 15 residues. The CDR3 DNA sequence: TGTGCCAGCAGTTACTCGATGCCCACGAGAGGTGAGCAGTACTTC. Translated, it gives CASSYSMPTRGEQYF.

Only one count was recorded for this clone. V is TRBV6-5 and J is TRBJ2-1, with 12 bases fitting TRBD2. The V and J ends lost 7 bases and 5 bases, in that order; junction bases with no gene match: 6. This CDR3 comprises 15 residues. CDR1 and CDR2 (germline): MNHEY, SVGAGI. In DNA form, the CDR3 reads TGTGCCAGCACCAAAAGACTAGCGGGAGACAATGAGCAGTTCTTC. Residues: CASTKRLAGDNEQFF.

The CDR3 protein is CASSLVVANTEAFF. In DNA form, the CDR3 reads TGCGCCAGCAGCTTGGTTGTAGCCAACACTGAAGCTTTCTTT. The chain couples TRBV5-1 to TRBJ1-1; no definite D call. V was shortened by 0 bases and J by 2 bases, with 8 bases between the two germline ends. There are 14 residues in the CDR3. Germline V gene data show CDR1 as SGHRS and CDR2 as YFSETQ.

CDR3 protein: CASGSPSTDTQYF. The CDR3 coding sequence is TGTGCCAGCGGCTCCCCATCAACAGATACGCAGTATTTT. The chain recombines TRBV28 with TRBJ2-3; D unclear. V was shortened by 8 bases and J by 3 bases, with 12 bases between the two germline ends. The CDR3 totals 13 residues. Germline loops: CDR1 MDHEN, CDR2 SYDVKM.

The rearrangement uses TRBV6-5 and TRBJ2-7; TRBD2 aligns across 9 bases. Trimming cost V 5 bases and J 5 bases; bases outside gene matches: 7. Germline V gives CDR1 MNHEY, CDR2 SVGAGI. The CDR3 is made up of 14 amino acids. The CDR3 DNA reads TGTGCCAGCAGTACACTAGCGGGCCTCGACGAGCAGTACTTC. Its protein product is CASSTLAGLDEQYF.

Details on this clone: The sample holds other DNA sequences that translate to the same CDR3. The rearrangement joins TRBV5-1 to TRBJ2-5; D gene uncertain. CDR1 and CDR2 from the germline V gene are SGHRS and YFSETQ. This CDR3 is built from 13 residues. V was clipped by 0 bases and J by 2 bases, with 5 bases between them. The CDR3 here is CASSLATQETQYF. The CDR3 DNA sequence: TGCGCCAGCAGCTTGGCCACACAAGAGACCCAGTACTTC.

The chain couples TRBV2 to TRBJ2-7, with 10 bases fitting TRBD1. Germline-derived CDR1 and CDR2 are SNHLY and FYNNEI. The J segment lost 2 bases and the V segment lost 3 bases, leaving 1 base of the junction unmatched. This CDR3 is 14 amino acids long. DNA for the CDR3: TGTGCCAGCAGTGAGGACAGGGGGACCTACGAGCAGTACTTC. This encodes CASSEDRGTYEQYF.

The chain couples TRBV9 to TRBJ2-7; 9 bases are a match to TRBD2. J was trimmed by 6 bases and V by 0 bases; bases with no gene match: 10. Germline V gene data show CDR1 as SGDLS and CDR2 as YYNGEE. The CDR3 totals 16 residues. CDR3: CASSVESASGTLEQYF. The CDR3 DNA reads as TGTGCCAGCAGCGTAGAGAGTGCTAGCGGGACCCTCGAGCAGTACTTC.

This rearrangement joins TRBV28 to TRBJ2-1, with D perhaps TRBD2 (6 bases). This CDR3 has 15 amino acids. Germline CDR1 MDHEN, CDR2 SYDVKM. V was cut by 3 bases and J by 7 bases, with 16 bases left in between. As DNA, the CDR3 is TGTGCCAGCAGTTTCTGGACTATGCCGTCTAATGAGCAGTTCTTC. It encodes CASSFWTMPSNEQFF. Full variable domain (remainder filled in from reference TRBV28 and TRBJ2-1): DVKVTQSSRYLVKRTGEKVFLECVQDMDHENMFWYRQDPGLGLRLIYFSYDVKMKEKGDIPEGYSVSREKKERFSLILESASTNQTSMYLCASSFWTMPSNEQFFGPGTRLTVL.

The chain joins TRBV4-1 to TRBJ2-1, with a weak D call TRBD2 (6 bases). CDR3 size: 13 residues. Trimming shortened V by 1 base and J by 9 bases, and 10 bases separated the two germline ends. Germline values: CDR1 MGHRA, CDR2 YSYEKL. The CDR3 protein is CASSQGAGTEQFF. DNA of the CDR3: TGCGCCAGCAGCCAAGGGGCGGGGACTGAGCAGTTCTTC.

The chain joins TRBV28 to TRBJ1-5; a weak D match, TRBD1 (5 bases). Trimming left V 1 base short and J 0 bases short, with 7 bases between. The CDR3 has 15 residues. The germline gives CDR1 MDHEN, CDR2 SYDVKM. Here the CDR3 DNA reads TGTGCCAGCAGTTTATTCAGGGATAGCAATCAGCCCCAGCATTTT. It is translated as CASSLFRDSNQPQHF.

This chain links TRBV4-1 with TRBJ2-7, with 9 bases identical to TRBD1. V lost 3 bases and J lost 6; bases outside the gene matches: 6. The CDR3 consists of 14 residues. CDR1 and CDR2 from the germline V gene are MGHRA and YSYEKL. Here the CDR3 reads CASSHPGTGTEQYF. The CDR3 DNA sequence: TGCGCCAGCAGCCACCCCGGGACAGGGACCGAGCAGTACTTC.

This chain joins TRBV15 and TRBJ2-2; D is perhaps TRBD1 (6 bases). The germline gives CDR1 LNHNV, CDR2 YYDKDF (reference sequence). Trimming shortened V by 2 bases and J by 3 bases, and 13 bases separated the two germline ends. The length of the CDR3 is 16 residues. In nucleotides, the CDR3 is TGTGCCACCAGCAGAAGGGGCAGGGGCTACACCGGGGAGCTGTTTTTT. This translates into CATSRRGRGYTGELFF.

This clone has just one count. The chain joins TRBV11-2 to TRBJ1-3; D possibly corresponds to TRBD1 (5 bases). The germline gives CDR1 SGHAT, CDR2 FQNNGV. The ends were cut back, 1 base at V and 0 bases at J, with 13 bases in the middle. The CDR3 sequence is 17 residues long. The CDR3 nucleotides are TGTGCCAGCAGCTTAGTACAGGTCCAAGCCTCTGGAAACACCATATATTTT. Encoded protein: CASSLVQVQASGNTIYF.

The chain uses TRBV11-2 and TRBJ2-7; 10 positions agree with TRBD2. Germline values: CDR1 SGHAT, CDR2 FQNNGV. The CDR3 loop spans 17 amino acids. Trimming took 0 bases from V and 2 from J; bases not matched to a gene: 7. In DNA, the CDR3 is TGTGCCAGCAGCTTAGAGTTAGCGGGAGGCTTGACCTACGAGCAGTACTTC. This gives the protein CASSLELAGGLTYEQYF.

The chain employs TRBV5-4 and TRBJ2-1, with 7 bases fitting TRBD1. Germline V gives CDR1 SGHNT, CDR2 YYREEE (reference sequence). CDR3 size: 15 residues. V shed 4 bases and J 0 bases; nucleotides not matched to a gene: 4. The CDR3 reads CASSRDSASYNEQFF. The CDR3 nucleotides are TGTGCCAGCAGCCGGGACAGCGCCTCCTACAATGAGCAGTTCTTC.

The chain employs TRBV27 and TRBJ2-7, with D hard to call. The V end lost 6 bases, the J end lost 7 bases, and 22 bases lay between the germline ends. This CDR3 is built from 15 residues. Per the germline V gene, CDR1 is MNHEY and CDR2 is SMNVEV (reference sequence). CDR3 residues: CASRSISWASSEQYF. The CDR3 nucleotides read TGTGCCAGCAGGTCTATTTCGTGGGCCTCGAGTGAGCAGTACTTC.

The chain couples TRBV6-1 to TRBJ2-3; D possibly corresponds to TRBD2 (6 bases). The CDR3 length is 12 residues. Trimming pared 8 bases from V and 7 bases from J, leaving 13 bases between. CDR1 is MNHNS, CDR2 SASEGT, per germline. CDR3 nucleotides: TGTGCCAGCGGAGGGAGGCCGCATACGCAGTATTTT. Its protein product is CASGGRPHTQYF.

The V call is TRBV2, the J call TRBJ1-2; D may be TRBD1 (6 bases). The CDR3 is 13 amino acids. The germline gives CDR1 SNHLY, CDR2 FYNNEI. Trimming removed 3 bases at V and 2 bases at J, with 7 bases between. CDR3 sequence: CASSEDRNYGYTF. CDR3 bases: TGTGCCAGCAGTGAGGACAGAAACTATGGCTACACCTTC.

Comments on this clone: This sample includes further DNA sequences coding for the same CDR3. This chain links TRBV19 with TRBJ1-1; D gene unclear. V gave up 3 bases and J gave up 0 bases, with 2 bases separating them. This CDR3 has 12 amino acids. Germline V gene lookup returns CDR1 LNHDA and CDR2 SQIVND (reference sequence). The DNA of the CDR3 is TGTGCCAGTAGTATTTTGAACACTGAAGCTTTCTTT. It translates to CASSILNTEAFF.